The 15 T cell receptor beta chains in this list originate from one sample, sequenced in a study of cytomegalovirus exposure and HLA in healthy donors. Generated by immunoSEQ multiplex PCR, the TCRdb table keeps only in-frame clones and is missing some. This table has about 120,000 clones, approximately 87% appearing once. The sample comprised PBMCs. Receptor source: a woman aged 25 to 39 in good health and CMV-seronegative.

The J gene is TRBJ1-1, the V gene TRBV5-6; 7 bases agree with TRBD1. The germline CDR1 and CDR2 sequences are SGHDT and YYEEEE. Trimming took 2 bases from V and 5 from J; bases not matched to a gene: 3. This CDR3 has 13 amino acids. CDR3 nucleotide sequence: TGTGCCAGCAGCTTACTCAGGGGGACTGAAGCTTTCTTT. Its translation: CASSLLRGTEAFF. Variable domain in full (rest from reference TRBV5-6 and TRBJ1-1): DAGVTQSPTHLIKTRGQQVTLRCSPKSGHDTVSWYQQALGQGPQFIFQYYEEEERQRGNFPDRFSGHQFPNYSSELNVNALLLGDSALYLCASSLLRGTEAFFGQGTRLTVV.

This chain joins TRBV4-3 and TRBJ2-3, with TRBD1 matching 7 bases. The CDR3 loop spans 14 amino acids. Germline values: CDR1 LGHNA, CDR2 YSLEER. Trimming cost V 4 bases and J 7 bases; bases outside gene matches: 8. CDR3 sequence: CASSLNRGTNTQYF. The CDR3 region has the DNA TGCGCCAGCAGCCTCAACAGGGGCACTAATACGCAGTATTTT.

In DNA, the CDR3 is TGTGCCAGTGCCGAAGCAAGCTCTGGAAACACCATATATTTT. This encodes CASAEASSGNTIYF. The chain carries TRBV6-1 and TRBJ1-3; D unclear. Per germline, CDR1 MNHNS and CDR2 SASEGT. The CDR3 is made up of 14 amino acids. Between the trimmed V and J ends, which lost 9 bases and 0 bases, there was a span of 12 bases.

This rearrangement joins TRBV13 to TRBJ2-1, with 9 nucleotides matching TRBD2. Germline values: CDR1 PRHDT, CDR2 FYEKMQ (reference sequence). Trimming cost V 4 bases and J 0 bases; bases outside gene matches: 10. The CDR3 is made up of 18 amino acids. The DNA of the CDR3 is TGTGCCAGCAGCTGGGGGACTAGCAGCCGGAACTCCTACAATGAGCAGTTCTTC. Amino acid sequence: CASSWGTSSRNSYNEQFF.

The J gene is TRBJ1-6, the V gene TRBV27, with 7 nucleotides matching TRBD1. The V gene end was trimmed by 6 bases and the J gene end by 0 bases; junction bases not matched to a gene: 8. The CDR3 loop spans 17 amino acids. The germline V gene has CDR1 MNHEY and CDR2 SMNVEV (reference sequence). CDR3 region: CASRFRGVSSYNSPLHF. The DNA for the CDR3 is TGTGCCAGCAGGTTCAGGGGGGTAAGCTCCTATAATTCACCCCTCCACTTT.

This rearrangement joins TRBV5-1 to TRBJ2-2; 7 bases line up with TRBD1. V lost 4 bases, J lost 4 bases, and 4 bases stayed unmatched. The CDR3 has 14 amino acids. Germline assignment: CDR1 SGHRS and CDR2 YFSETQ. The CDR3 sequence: CASSLTGSTGELFF. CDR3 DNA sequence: TGCGCCAGCAGCCTGACAGGGAGCACCGGGGAGCTGTTTTTT. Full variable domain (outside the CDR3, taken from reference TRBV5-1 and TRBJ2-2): KAGVTQTPRYLIKTRGQQVTLSCSPISGHRSVSWYQQTPGQGLQFLFEYFSETQRNKGNFPGRFSGRQFSNSRSEMNVSTLELGDSALYLCASSLTGSTGELFFGEGSRLTVL.

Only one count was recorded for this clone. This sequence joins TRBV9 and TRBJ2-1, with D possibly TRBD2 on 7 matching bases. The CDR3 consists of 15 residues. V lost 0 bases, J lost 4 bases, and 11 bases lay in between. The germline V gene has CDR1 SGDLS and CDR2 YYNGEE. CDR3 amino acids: CASSVAGGPYNEQFF. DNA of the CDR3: TGTGCCAGCAGCGTAGCCGGGGGGCCTTACAATGAGCAGTTCTTC.

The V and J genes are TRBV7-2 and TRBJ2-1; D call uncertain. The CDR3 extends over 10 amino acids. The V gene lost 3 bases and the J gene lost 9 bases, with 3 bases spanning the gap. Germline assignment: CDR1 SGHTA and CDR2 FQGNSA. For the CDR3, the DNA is TGTGCCAGCAGCTTCCTTGAGCAGTTCTTC. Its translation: CASSFLEQFF.

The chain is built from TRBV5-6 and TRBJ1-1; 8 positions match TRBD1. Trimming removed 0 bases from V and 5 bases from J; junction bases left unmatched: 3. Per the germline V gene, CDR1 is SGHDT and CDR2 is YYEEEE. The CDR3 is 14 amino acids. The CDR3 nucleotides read TGTGCCAGCAGCTTGGTACAGGGGGGGACTGAAGCTTTCTTT. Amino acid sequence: CASSLVQGGTEAFF.

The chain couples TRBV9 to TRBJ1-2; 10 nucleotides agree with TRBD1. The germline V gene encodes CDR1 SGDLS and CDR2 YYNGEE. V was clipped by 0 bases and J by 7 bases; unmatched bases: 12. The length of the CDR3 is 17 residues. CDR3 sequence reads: CASSVEDRGSSLRGYTF. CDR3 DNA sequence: TGTGCCAGCAGCGTAGAGGACAGGGGGAGTAGTTTGCGTGGCTACACCTTC.

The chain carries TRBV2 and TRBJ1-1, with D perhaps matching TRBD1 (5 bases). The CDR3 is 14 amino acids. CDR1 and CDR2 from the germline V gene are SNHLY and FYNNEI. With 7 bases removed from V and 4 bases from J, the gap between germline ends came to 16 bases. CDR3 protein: CASKRLGVGTEAFF. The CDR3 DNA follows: TGTGCCAGCAAGAGACTAGGGGTAGGCACTGAAGCTTTCTTT.

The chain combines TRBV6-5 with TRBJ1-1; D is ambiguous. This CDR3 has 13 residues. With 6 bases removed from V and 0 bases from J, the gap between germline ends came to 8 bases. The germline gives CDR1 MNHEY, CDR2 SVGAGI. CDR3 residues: CASSDGVNTEAFF. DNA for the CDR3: TGTGCCAGCAGCGACGGGGTGAACACTGAAGCTTTCTTT.

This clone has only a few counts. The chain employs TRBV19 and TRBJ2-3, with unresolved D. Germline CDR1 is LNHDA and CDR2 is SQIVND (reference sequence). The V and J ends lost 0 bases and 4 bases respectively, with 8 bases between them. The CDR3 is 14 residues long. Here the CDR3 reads CASSIEGTADTQYF. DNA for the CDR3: TGTGCCAGTAGTATAGAGGGCACGGCAGATACGCAGTATTTT. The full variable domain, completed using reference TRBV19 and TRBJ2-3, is DGGITQSPKYLFRKEGQNVTLSCEQNLNHDAMYWYRQDPGQGLRLIYYSQIVNDFQKGDIAEGYSVSREKKESFPLTVTSAQKNPTAFYLCASSIEGTADTQYFGPGTRLTVL.

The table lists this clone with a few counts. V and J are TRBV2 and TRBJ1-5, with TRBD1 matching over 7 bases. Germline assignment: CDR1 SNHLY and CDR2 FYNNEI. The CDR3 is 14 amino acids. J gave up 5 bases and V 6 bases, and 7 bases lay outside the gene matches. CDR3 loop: CASRIGQDHQPQHF. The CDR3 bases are TGTGCCAGCAGGATTGGACAGGATCATCAGCCCCAGCATTTT.

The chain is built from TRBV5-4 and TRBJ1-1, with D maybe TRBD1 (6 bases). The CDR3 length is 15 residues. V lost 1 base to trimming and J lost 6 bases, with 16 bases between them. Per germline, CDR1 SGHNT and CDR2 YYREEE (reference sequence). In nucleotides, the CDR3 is TGTGCCAGCAGCTTGTGGGGCCCGACAGGTTCTGAAGCTTTCTTT. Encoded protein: CASSLWGPTGSEAFF.